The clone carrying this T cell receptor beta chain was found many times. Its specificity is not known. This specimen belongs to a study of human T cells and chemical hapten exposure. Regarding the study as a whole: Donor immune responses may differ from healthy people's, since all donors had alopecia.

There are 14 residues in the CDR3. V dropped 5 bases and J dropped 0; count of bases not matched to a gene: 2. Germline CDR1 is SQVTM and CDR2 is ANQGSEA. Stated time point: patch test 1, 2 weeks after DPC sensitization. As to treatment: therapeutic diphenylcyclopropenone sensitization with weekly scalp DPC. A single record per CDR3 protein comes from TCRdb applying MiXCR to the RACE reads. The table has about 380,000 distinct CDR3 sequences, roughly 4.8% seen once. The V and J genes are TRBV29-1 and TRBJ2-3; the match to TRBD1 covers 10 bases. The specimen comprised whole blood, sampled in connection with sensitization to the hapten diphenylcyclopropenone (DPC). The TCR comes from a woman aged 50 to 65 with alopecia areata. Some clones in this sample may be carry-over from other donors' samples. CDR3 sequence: CSVKDRGSTDTQYF. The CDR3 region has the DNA TGCAGCGTTAAGGACAGGGGGAGCACAGATACGCAGTATTTT.